The rows below give T cell receptor beta chains drawn from one sample of a study of blood T cells in healthy people across ages. Each CDR3 protein gets one entry after TCRdb re-called the 5' RACE reads with MiXCR. The table includes a few hundred thousand distinct CDR3 sequences, roughly a quarter detected once. The sample also formed part of further work on T cells of mothers and their children.

Material: blood. Source of these receptors: a boy aged 2 to 10 in good health. The CDR3 runs from the conserved cysteine through the conserved F or W. The D gene is left open where the match is weak. Clone sizes are given selectively: once, few, many, or a class where the clone is expanded.

j_call clone_size d_call v_call cdr3_aa cdr3_nt
TRBJ2-5 . TRBD2 TRBV20-1 CSARGLAGLYQETQYF TGCAGTGCTAGGGGGCTAGCGGGGTTGTACCAAGAGACCCAGTACTTC
TRBJ2-1 . TRBD1 TRBV7-2 CASSLGAGTGGSNEQFF TGTGCCAGCAGCTTAGGGGCCGGGACAGGGGGTTCTAATGAGCAGTTCTTC
TRBJ2-7 few . TRBV6-2/TRBV6-3 CASRRSELYEQYF TGTGCCAGCAGGCGATCTGAGCTATACGAGCAGTACTTC
TRBJ2-5 . TRBD1 TRBV7-8 CASSSRTGVRQETQYF TGTGCCAGCAGCTCAAGGACAGGGGTCCGACAAGAGACCCAGTACTTC
TRBJ1-1 once . TRBV29-1 CSVGGTLNTEAFF TGCAGCGTTGGGGGGACGTTGAACACTGAAGCTTTCTTT
TRBJ2-1 . TRBD2 TRBV25-1 CASSVGLAGRNEQFF TGTGCCAGCAGTGTGGGACTAGCGGGACGGAATGAGCAGTTCTTC
TRBJ2-1 few TRBD2 TRBV6-2/TRBV6-3 CANSYPAGDIKNEQFF TGTGCCAACAGTTACCCAGCGGGAGACATTAAAAATGAGCAGTTCTTC
TRBJ2-3 few . TRBV9 CASSLPWGDTQYF TGTGCCAGCAGCCTCCCCTGGGGGGATACGCAGTATTTT
TRBJ2-1 few . TRBV28 CASSLEFVGQFF TGTGCCAGCAGTTTAGAGTTTGTAGGGCAGTTCTTC
TRBJ2-5 . TRBD2 TRBV5-4 CASSLPPGGGQETQYF TGTGCCAGCAGCTTGCCGCCTGGGGGGGGGCAAGAGACCCAGTACTTC
TRBJ1-4 . TRBD1 TRBV7-9 CASTPGGLNEKLFF TGTGCCAGCACCCCAGGGGGCTTGAATGAAAAACTGTTTTTT
TRBJ2-6 . . TRBV29-1 CSVSGSGANVLTF TGCAGCGTCTCAGGGTCTGGGGCCAACGTCCTGACTTTC
TRBJ2-7 . . TRBV7-2 CASSFISSYEQYF TGTGCCAGCAGCTTTATTAGCTCCTACGAGCAGTACTTC
TRBJ2-7 few . TRBV3-1 CASSQEYHEQYF TGTGCCAGCAGCCAAGAATACCACGAGCAGTACTTC
TRBJ2-1 . TRBD2 TRBV6-4 CASSVGLAGSYNEQFF TGTGCCAGCAGTGTCGGACTAGCAGGCTCCTACAATGAGCAGTTCTTC